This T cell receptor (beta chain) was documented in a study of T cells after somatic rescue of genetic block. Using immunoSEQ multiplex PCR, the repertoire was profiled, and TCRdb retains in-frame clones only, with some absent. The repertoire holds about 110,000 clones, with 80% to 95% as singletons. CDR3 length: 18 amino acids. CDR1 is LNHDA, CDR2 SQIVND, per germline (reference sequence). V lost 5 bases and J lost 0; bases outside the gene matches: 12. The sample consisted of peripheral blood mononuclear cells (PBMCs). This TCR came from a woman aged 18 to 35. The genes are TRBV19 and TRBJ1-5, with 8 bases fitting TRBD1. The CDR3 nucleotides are TGTGCCAGTAGTGTAGGACAGGGCCAAGGGTATAGCAATCAGCCCCAGCATTTT. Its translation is CASSVGQGQGYSNQPQHF.